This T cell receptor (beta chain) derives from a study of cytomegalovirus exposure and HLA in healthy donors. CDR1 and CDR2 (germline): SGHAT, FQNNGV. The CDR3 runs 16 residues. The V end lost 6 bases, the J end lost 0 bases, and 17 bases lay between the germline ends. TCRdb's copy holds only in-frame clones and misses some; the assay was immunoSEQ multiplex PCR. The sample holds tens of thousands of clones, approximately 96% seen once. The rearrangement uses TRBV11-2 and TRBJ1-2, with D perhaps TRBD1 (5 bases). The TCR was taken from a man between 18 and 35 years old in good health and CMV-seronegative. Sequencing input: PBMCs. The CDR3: CASSHSRRGPNYGYTF. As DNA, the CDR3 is TGTGCCAGCAGTCACAGTCGGAGGGGCCCTAACTATGGCTACACCTTC.